A selection of T cell receptor beta chains follows, all from one sample in a study of blood T cell repertoires in COVID-19. The assay was immunoSEQ multiplex PCR, and TCRdb's table has in-frame clones only and misses some. The table records 400,000 to 550,000 clones, 80% to 90% of them present only once. The specimen was peripheral blood. All receptors come from a woman in her twenties or thirties with acute or convalescent COVID-19. CDR3s include the opening cysteine and the closing phenylalanine or tryptophan. A D gene is named only where the DNA matches it firmly. Clone sizes are given selectively: once, few, many, or a class where the clone is expanded.

TRBV30	-	TRBD1	TRBJ2-4	TGTGCCTGGAATGGGGACAGGGTAGGGAACATTCAGTACTTC	CAWNGDRVGNIQYF
TRBV19	-	-	TRBJ1-6	TGTGCCAGTAGGAAAGGGGGTTCACCCCTCCACTTT	CASRKGGSPLHF
TRBV2	-	-	TRBJ1-5	TGTGCCAGCAGTGAACTTAACAATCAGCCCCAGCATTTT	CASSELNNQPQHF
TRBV28	-	TRBD2	TRBJ2-5	TGTGCCAGCAGCCTCTCTAGCGGGGGGTTTCAAGAGACCCAGTACTTC	CASSLSSGGFQETQYF
TRBV5-4	-	-	TRBJ2-2	TGTGCCAGCAGCTTGGGTGCTAGCATGGGCGGGGAGCTGTTTTTT	CASSLGASMGGELFF
TRBV5-1	-	TRBD1	TRBJ1-1	TGCGCCAGCAGCAACACAGGGGCTACTGAAGCTTTCTTT	CASSNTGATEAFF
TRBV5-1	-	-	TRBJ2-7	TGCGCCAGCAGCTTGTCGCGGAATACCTACGAGCAGTACTTC	CASSLSRNTYEQYF
TRBV2	-	-	TRBJ1-1	TGTGCCAGCAGGGACCGTGGGGCGGCCACTGAAGCTTTCTTT	CASRDRGAATEAFF
TRBV18	-	TRBD1	TRBJ1-2	TGTGCCAGCTCACCCCCCCAAGGGGGCGCCGTCTATGGCTACACCTTC	CASSPPQGGAVYGYTF
TRBV9	-	TRBD2	TRBJ2-6	TGTGCCAGCAGCGGAGGCGGGGGTGCCCCTGGGGCCAACGTCCTGACTTTC	CASSGGGGAPGANVLTF
TRBV18	-	-	TRBJ1-3	TGTGCCAGCTCACCACCGGCAGGGGCCTGGGGAAACACCATATATTTT	CASSPPAGAWGNTIYF
TRBV9	-	TRBD2	TRBJ2-1	TGTGCCAGCAGCCCCAGGGGGACTAGCTGGGGGGATGAGCAGTTCTTC	CASSPRGTSWGDEQFF
TRBV6-4	-	TRBD2	TRBJ2-3	TGTGCCAGCAGTAGCGGGGAGGCAACAGATACGCAGTATTTT	CASSSGEATDTQYF
TRBV4-2	-	TRBD2	TRBJ2-5	TGTGCCAGCAGCCAGGGACTAGCGGGGGGGGAAGAGACCCAGTACTTC	CASSQGLAGGEETQYF
TRBV5-4	-	-	TRBJ2-5	TGTGCCAGCAGCTTGTATGGCAGGGCCCTCCAAGAGACCCAGTACTTC	CASSLYGRALQETQYF
TRBV7-8	-	-	TRBJ1-6	TGTGCCAGCAGCTTAGTGCCCAGGGCCGCCTATAATTCACCCCTCCACTTT	CASSLVPRAAYNSPLHF
TRBV5-1	-	TRBD1	TRBJ2-7	TGCGCCAGCAGCTTGAGTGCGGGACAGGGAAGTTACGAGCAGTACTTC	CASSLSAGQGSYEQYF
TRBV12-3/TRBV12-4	-	TRBD1	TRBJ1-2	TGTGCCAGCAGTGACAGGGCCTTCTATGGCTACACCTTC	CASSDRAFYGYTF
TRBV2	-	-	TRBJ2-3	TGTGCCAGCAGTGCCGGGTTGAGCCCCACAGATACGCAGTATTTT	CASSAGLSPTDTQYF
TRBV20-1	-	-	TRBJ1-1	TGCAGTGCGGAAAGGGGTGAAGCTTTCTTT	CSAERGEAFF
TRBV9	-	-	TRBJ1-1	TGTGCCAGCAGCGCGAGACCGGGACATTTGAACACTGAAGCTTTCTTT	CASSARPGHLNTEAFF
TRBV7-6	-	TRBD2	TRBJ2-5	TGTGCCAGCAGCTTATCCGCTAGCGGGGGGGCAAGGGAGACCCAGTACTTC	CASSLSASGGARETQYF
TRBV5-4	-	-	TRBJ2-7	TGTGCCAGCAGCAATCTAGCGTCCGAGCAGTACTTC	CASSNLASEQYF
TRBV10-2	-	-	TRBJ1-1	TGCGCCAGCAGTGAGTACGTACTAACAATGAACACTGAAGCTTTCTTT	CASSEYVLTMNTEAFF
TRBV2	-	TRBD2	TRBJ2-3	TGTGCCAGCATGAGCGGGGGGGCGTCCGCAGATACGCAGTATTTT	CASMSGGASADTQYF
TRBV30	-	-	TRBJ1-2	TGTGCCCAAAAGGGCAGGGATAACTATGGCTACACCTTC	CAQKGRDNYGYTF
TRBV3-1/TRBV3-2	-	-	TRBJ1-1	TGTGCCAGCAGTAGTACGCAAATGAACACTGAAGCTTTCTTT	CASSSTQMNTEAFF
TRBV9	once	TRBD2	TRBJ2-1	TGTGCCAGCAGCGTGACTAGCGGGGGGGCGAATGAGCAGTTCTTC	CASSVTSGGANEQFF
TRBV5-1	-	-	TRBJ2-5	TGCGCCAGCAGCAGGGGAGGTCAAGAGACCCAGTACTTC	CASSRGGQETQYF
TRBV2	-	TRBD2	TRBJ2-3	TGTGCCAGCAGGGAAAATGGACTAGCGGGAGATACGCAGTATTTT	CASRENGLAGDTQYF
TRBV7-3	-	-	TRBJ1-1	TGTGCCAGCAGCTACCAGATGAACACTGAAGCTTTCTTT	CASSYQMNTEAFF
TRBV7-9	few	-	TRBJ1-3	TGTGCCAGCAGCCCAGCTTTGTTAGAGGGAGGAAACACCATATATTTT	CASSPALLEGGNTIYF
TRBV5-1	-	-	TRBJ2-7	TGCGCCAGCAGCGAGCCTCCCAGGGACGAGCAGTACTTC	CASSEPPRDEQYF
TRBV15	-	TRBD1	TRBJ2-5	TGTGCCACCAGCAGGGGACAGGGCCAAGAGACCCAGTACTTC	CATSRGQGQETQYF
TRBV4-2	-	TRBD2	TRBJ2-3	TGTGCCAGCTTTAGCGGGGGGCTCACAGATACGCAGTATTTT	CASFSGGLTDTQYF
TRBV9	few	TRBD2	TRBJ2-3	TGTGCCAGCAGCGTAGGAGCGAGCGGGGGGGCGGATACGCAGTATTTT	CASSVGASGGADTQYF
TRBV5-4	few	-	TRBJ2-1	TGTGCCAGCAGCTTGGGGGACTGGTACAATGAGCAGTTCTTC	CASSLGDWYNEQFF
TRBV6-5	-	-	TRBJ2-5	TGTGCCAGCAGGTGGGGGCGTAAAGAGACCCAGTACTTC	CASRWGRKETQYF
TRBV10-1	-	TRBD1	TRBJ1-1	TGCGCCAGCAGGTCGGGACAGGGCACTGAAGCTTTCTTT	CASRSGQGTEAFF
TRBV5-4	-	TRBD1	TRBJ2-7	TGTGCCAGCAGCCCCGGGACAGGGAGTTACGAGCAGTACTTC	CASSPGTGSYEQYF
TRBV7-9	once	-	TRBJ2-1	TGTGCCAGCAGCTTAGCGGGGGGGCTCTATGAGCAGTTCTTC	CASSLAGGLYEQFF
TRBV7-6	once	TRBD2	TRBJ2-3	TGTGCCAGCAGCTTCCCCAAGTGGGGCGGGGGAAGCACAGATACGCAGTATTTT	CASSFPKWGGGSTDTQYF
TRBV5-1	-	TRBD2	TRBJ2-1	TGCGCCAGCAGCCCGGGGGGTCTAGCCTACAATGAGCAGTTCTTC	CASSPGGLAYNEQFF
TRBV28	-	-	TRBJ2-7	TGTGCCAGCAGTGGGGACACAGGTTTCTACGAGCAGTACTTC	CASSGDTGFYEQYF
TRBV7-3	-	TRBD2	TRBJ2-2	TGTGCCAGCAGCTTGGTGTCTAGCGGGGGGAACCTTAACACCGGGGAGCTGTTTTTT	CASSLVSSGGNLNTGELFF
TRBV7-2	-	-	TRBJ2-5	TGTGCCAGCAGCTGGGGACACGCCTTTCAGACCCAGTACTTC	CASSWGHAFQTQYF
TRBV9	-	TRBD2	TRBJ2-5	TGTGCCAGCAGCGCGGAAAGCGGGGGGGCGCAGACCCAGTACTTC	CASSAESGGAQTQYF
TRBV24-1	-	TRBD1	TRBJ1-5	TGTGCCACTGGGACAGGCGGGGATCAGCCCCAGCATTTT	CATGTGGDQPQHF